These T cell receptor beta chains were read from a single sample in a study of memory CD4+ T cells and cytomegalovirus serostatus. Clones were read by immunoSEQ multiplex PCR, and TCRdb kept only the in-frame ones, dropping some. The sample includes some 50,000 clones, around four fifths of them seen just once. The sample consisted of memory CD4+ T cells from blood. These TCRs come from an adult in good health and CMV-seronegative. CDR3s leave out the opening cysteine and the closing phenylalanine or tryptophan. The size field is filled for only some rows; it gives once, few, many or a size class.

j_call,clone_size,v_call,cdr3_aa
NA,NA,TRBV7-8,ASSSRGGGYEQY
TRBJ1-2,few,TRBV4-2,ASSQVSRGDYGYT
TRBJ1-1,NA,TRBV30,AWSTLGQGADVGAF
TRBJ1-1,once,TRBV30,AWRVTLGNTEAF
TRBJ2-7,NA,TRBV30,AWEGQGIYEQY
TRBJ1-5,NA,TRBV5-1,ASSLEPRGSNQPQH
TRBJ1-3,NA,TRBV10-3,AVWDSPISGNTIY
TRBJ2-7,NA,TRBV6-5,ASRPAGQTYEQY
TRBJ1-2,NA,TRBV11-2,ASSRGPSNYGYT
TRBJ2-2,NA,TRBV7-9,ASRAGANTGELF
TRBJ2-7,NA,TRBV5-6,ASRTGPSYEQY
TRBJ2-1,few,TRBV29-1,SVWDNEQF
TRBJ1-2,NA,TRBV15,ATSSRPSPYGYT
TRBJ1-2,NA,TRBV5-1,ASSFGQGSYGYT
TRBJ1-2,NA,TRBV2,ASRGDRVYGYT
TRBJ2-1,NA,TRBV27,ASSLSGRQGLAGNEQF
TRBJ1-1,NA,TRBV7-8,ASSLLTGLSNTEAF
TRBJ2-7,NA,TRBV6-6,ASSYVTGDGEQY
TRBJ2-2,NA,TRBV4-2,ASSQEGTGALTGELF
TRBJ2-1,few,TRBV7-8,ASSPSGGNFYNEQF
TRBJ1-2,NA,TRBV5-1,ASSLVVDRPYT
TRBJ2-3,NA,TRBV6-6,ASSYSGAHTDTQY
TRBJ1-1,once,TRBV6-1,ASSRTSARGGEAF
TRBJ2-1,NA,TRBV7-2,ASSWKGDEQF
TRBJ1-1,NA,TRBV6-5,ASRTGGLNTEAF
TRBJ2-5,few,TRBV6-5,ASRLAVLQETQY
TRBJ1-4,once,TRBV5-4,ASSLRGGLNEKLF
TRBJ2-1,NA,TRBV19,AERGRGNNEQF
TRBJ2-5,NA,TRBV5-5,ASSFRLAGRNQETQY
TRBJ1-6,NA,TRBV6-5,ASSWAGPLNSPLH
TRBJ1-1,NA,TRBV27,ASTESGSSSPEAF
TRBJ1-1,NA,TRBV21-1,ASSTLRDRFLLPGNTEAF
TRBJ2-3,NA,TRBV5-1,ASSLAGGGGTDTQY
TRBJ2-1,few,TRBV10-3,AISESAAGNEQF
TRBJ1-2,NA,TRBV7-2,ASSLDGTGPYGYT
TRBJ2-2,NA,TRBV19,ASRKPNTGELF
TRBJ1-4,NA,TRBV20-1,SAIRNEKLF
TRBJ2-7,NA,TRBV9,ASSVGAVLSSYEQY
TRBJ2-4,NA,TRBV7-9,ASSPGD
TRBJ2-7,NA,TRBV13,ASSPTGGSYEQY
TRBJ2-7,NA,TRBV4-2,ASSQGQGGSYEQY
TRBJ1-5,few,TRBV10-3,AISESAGGAFNQPQH
TRBJ2-7,NA,TRBV6-1,ASRAEDNYEQY
TRBJ1-2,once,TRBV7-9,ASSLGGSPNYGYT
TRBJ2-3,NA,TRBV18,ASSGGGTDTQY
TRBJ1-6,once,TRBV19,ASSILGSPLH
TRBJ2-5,NA,TRBV5-6,ASSVRAGQETQY
TRBJ2-6,NA,TRBV5-4,ASSSLPGTADSGANVLT